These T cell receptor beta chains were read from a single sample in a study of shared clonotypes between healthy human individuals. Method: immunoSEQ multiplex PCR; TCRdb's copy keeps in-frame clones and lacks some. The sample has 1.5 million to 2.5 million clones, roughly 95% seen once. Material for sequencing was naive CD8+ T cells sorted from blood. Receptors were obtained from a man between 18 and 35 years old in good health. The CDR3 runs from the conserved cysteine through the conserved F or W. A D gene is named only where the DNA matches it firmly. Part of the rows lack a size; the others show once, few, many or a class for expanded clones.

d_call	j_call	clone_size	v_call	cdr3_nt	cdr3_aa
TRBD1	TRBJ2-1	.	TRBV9	TGTGCCAGCAGTCTCCGGGACAGTGGAATCGAGCAGTTCTTC	CASSLRDSGIEQFF
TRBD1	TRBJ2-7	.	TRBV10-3	TGTGCCATCAGCGCCGGGACAGGTGGCTACGAGCAGTACTTC	CAISAGTGGYEQYF
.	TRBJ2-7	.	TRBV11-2	TGTGCCAGCAGCTCCATGGGGGGCTACGAGCAGTACTTC	CASSSMGGYEQYF
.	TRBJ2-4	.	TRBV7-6	TGTGCCAGCAGCTTAGGTGCGGGGGCGCGGGGGAACATTCAGTACTTC	CASSLGAGARGNIQYF
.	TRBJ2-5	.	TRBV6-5	TGTGCCAGCAGTCTTGGGGCTCAAGAGACCCAGTACTTC	CASSLGAQETQYF
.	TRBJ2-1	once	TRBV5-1	TGCGCCAGCAGGTCCAGGGTCTCCTACAATGAGCAGTTCTTC	CASRSRVSYNEQFF
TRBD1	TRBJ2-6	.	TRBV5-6	TGTGCCAGCAGCCTACAGGGGGCTGGGGCCAACGTCCTGACTTTC	CASSLQGAGANVLTF
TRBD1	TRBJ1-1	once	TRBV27	TGTGCCAGCGGGACAGGGGCGTACACTGAAGCTTTCTTT	CASGTGAYTEAFF
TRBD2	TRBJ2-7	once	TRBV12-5	TGTGCTAGTGGTTTGGCTCTAGGAGCGGGAGCAGACGAGCAGTACTTC	CASGLALGAGADEQYF
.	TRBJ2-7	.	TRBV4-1	TGCGCCAGCAGCCAAGTAACGCAGGGGAAGGCCGAGCAGTACTTC	CASSQVTQGKAEQYF
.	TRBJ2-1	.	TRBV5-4	TGTGCCAGCAGCTTGGTAGGTTATGAGCAGTTCTTC	CASSLVGYEQFF
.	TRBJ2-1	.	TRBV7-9	TGTGCCAGCAGCTTAGTAGAAGTGGGATTAGATGAGCAGTTCTTC	CASSLVEVGLDEQFF
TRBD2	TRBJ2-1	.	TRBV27	TGTGCCAGCAGTTCCCTACTGCGGGGGGGCCCAGGTGAGCAGTTCTTC	CASSSLLRGGPGEQFF
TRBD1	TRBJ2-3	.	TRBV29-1	TGCAGCGTTGACCCGGGACAGGGCACAGATACGCAGTATTTT	CSVDPGQGTDTQYF
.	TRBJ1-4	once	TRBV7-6	TGTGCCAGCAGCTCAGAACCGGCAACTAATGAAAAACTGTTTTTT	CASSSEPATNEKLFF
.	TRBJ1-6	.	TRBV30	TGTGCCTGGAGTGTAACCGGGAGGGAGGGCTCACCCCTCCACTTT	CAWSVTGREGSPLHF
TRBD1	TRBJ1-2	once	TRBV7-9	TGTGCCAGCAGTTCTAACCGGGACAGGGGGCGAGAGCATGGCTACACCTTC	CASSSNRDRGREHGYTF
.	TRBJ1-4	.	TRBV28	TGTGCCAGCAGTTTAGTGGGATCAAGTGAAAAACTGTTTTTT	CASSLVGSSEKLFF
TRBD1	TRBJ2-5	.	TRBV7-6	TGTGCCAGCAGCTTAATTCCGGGACAGGGTGGGGAGACCCAGTACTTC	CASSLIPGQGGETQYF
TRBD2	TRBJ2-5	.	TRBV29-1	TGCAGCGTTGAAGGGTTGGGGGGGTCCCGAGAGACCCAGTACTTC	CSVEGLGGSRETQYF
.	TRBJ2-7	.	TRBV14	TGTGCCAGCAGCCAATTACAGGGGGAGGGCTACGAGCAGTACTTC	CASSQLQGEGYEQYF
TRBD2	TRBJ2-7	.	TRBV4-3	TGCGCCAGCAGCCAAGGGACTAGCGGGAGGGCCTACGAGCAGTACTTC	CASSQGTSGRAYEQYF
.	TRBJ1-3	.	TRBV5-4	TGTGCCAGCAGCAACATAGGCGGTCCTGGAAACACCATATATTTT	CASSNIGGPGNTIYF
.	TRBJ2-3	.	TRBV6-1	TGTGCCAGCAGTGAAGTTACATTAACCGGGGCCTACACAGATACGCAGTATTTT	CASSEVTLTGAYTDTQYF
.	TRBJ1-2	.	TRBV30	TGTGCCTGGAGTGTACTAGGGTATGGCTACACCTTC	CAWSVLGYGYTF
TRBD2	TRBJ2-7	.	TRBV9	TGTGCCAGCAGCGCGAGCGGGAGTAGCACCTACGAGCAGTACTTC	CASSASGSSTYEQYF
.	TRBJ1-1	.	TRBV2	TGTGCCAGCAGTGAATCCCAAGCTTTCTTT	CASSESQAFF
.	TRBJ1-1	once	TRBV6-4	TGTGCCAGCAGTGACGGTCCGGGGAACACTGAAGCTTTCTTT	CASSDGPGNTEAFF
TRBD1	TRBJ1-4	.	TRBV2	TGTGCCAGCAGTGAAGACAGGGGTAATGAAAAACTGTTTTTT	CASSEDRGNEKLFF
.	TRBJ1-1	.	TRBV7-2	TGTGCCAGCAGCCCCCCGCGAAACACTGAAGCTTTCTTT	CASSPPRNTEAFF
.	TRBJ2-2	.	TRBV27	TGTGCCAGCAGTCCACGCCCAGGGGAGCTGTTTTTT	CASSPRPGELFF
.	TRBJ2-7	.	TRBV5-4	TGTGCCAGCAGCTTTGGACCCCGAGGAAGCTCCTACGAGCAGTACTTC	CASSFGPRGSSYEQYF
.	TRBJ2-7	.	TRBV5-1	TGCGCCAGCAGCTTGAAAGGGACCGGTTCCTACGAGCAGTACTTC	CASSLKGTGSYEQYF
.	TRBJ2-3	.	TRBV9	TGTGCCAGCAGCCCAAGTACTACAGATACGCAGTATTTT	CASSPSTTDTQYF
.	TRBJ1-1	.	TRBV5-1	TGCGCCAGCAGCGGCGAGGACGGAAACACTGAAGCTTTCTTT	CASSGEDGNTEAFF
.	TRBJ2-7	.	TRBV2	TGTGCCAGCAACCGACCAAGCTCCTACGAGCAGTACTTC	CASNRPSSYEQYF
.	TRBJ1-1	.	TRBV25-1	TGTGCCAGCAGTGAACTTGACACTGAAGCTTTCTTT	CASSELDTEAFF
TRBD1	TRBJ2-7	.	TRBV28	TGTGCCAGCAGTTTAGAGGACAGGGGGCAAGAGCAGTACTTC	CASSLEDRGQEQYF
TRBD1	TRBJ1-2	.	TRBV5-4	TGTGCCAGCAGCTTCCAGGGGGGGAACTATGGCTACACCTTC	CASSFQGGNYGYTF
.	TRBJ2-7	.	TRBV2	TGTGCCAGCAGTGAAGGCGACAGCCCGACTTTGTACGAGCAGTACTTC	CASSEGDSPTLYEQYF
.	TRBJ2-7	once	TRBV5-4	TGTGCCAGCAGCCCCTCGGACGGCTACGAGCAGTACTTC	CASSPSDGYEQYF
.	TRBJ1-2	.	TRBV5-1	TGCGCCAGCAGCTTGGCCGCGACGGGTTCCTATGGCTACACCTTC	CASSLAATGSYGYTF
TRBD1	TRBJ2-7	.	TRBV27	TGTGCCAGCAGTCCGTCGACAGGGGGTGTAACCTACGAGCAGTACTTC	CASSPSTGGVTYEQYF
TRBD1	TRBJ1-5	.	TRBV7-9	TGTGCCAGCAGCGTGGACAGGGACAATCAGCCCCAGCATTTT	CASSVDRDNQPQHF
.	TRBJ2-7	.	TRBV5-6	TGTGCCAGCAGCTTGTGGGCCAACTCCTACGAGCAGTACTTC	CASSLWANSYEQYF
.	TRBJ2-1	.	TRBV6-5	TGTGCCAGCAGTTACTCGGGCGCCTACAATGAGCAGTTCTTC	CASSYSGAYNEQFF
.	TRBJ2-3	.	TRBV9	TGTGCCAGCAGCGCCCCTTGGGCGGGTCTCACAGATACGCAGTATTTT	CASSAPWAGLTDTQYF
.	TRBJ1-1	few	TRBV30	TGTGCCTGGAGCCCCCACGGGAACACTGAAGCTTTCTTT	CAWSPHGNTEAFF
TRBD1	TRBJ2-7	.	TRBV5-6	TGTGCCAGCAGCTGGGGGACAGGTGCCTACGAGCAGTACTTC	CASSWGTGAYEQYF